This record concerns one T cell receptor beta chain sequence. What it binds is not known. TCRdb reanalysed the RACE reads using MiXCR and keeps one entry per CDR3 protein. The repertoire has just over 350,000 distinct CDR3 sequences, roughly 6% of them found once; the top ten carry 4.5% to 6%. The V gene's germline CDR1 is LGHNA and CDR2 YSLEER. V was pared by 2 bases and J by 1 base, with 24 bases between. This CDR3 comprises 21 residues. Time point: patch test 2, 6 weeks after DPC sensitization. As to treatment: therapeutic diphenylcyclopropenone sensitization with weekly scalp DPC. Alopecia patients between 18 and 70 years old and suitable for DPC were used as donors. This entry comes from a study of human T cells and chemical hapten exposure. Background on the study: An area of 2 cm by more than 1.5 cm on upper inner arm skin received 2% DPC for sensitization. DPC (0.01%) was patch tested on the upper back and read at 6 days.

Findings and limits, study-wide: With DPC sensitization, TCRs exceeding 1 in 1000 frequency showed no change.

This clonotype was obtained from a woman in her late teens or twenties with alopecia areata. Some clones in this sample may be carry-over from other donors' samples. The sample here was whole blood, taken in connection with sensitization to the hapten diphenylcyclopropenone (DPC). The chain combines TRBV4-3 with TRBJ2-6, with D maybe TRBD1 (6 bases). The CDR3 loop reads CASSQKYDPDSFSSGANVLTF. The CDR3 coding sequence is TGCGCCAGCAGCCAAAAGTACGATCCGGACAGCTTCAGTTCTGGGGCCAACGTCCTGACTTTC.